This T cell receptor (beta chain) was captured by sequencing in a study of cytomegalovirus exposure and HLA in healthy donors (dated by TCRdb to about 2017). Turning to the overall study: According to an earlier analysis of a few hundred of the donors, roughly 180 million T cells yielded 117 million unique TCR beta sequences and around 280 Gb of sequence data. HLA typing included class I and class II loci at four-digit resolution. Among around 400 genotyped donors of the cohort, an average of approximately 220,000 unique TCR beta nucleotide sequences was sequenced per donor, of which 15% to 20% were non-productive. Among the roughly 400 genotyped donors, more than 70% belonged to the genetic ancestry cluster associated with self-reported Caucasian donors. Roughly five DR-DQ haplotypes were handled as single units for association and clustering because linkage in the cohort was strong. Typing coverage differed by locus: A, B, C, DRB1 and DQB1 were typed in about 620-630 donors, DQA1 in 500 to 550, DPA1 in 600 to 610, and DPB1 in just under 480. Donor age, sex, ethnicity and CMV serostatus were collected together with the repertoire data. In an earlier analysis of around 540 of the donors, high-throughput TCR beta sequencing was used to judge whether each TCR beta V gene segment behaved as functional or pseudogenic. The study combined high-throughput TCR immunosequencing, statistical association of individual TCRs with disease status, and machine learning to predict cytomegalovirus infection status. All discovery cohort repertoires had been generated on a single sequencing platform. The study aimed to test whether cataloging public T cell receptors could reveal signatures of past pathogen exposure. The study profiled the T cell repertoires of more than 500 subjects by immunosequencing and related them to cytomegalovirus serostatus. Genome-wide SNP genotypes for about 65% of the roughly 670 donors were used in a later genetic analysis, which treated that subset as a discovery cohort. The later analysis used no new phenotypic data to find candidate immune exposures, relying instead on TCR beta sequences and their occurrence across donors. Roughly 320 gigabases of sequencing data and around 88 million unique TCR sequences made up an early release that covered 500 to 700 HLA-typed donors. A separate validation cohort of roughly 130 different subjects was used in addition to the approximately 640-subject first cohort. A later analysis re-examined previously published TCR beta repertoires from over 500 donors and added high-resolution HLA genotyping to investigate patterns of TCR occurrence.

The cohort comprised around 690 healthy bone marrow donors. Cohort members were all nominally healthy when sampled, although unrecorded immune exposures were likely present. Of the 700 or so cohort members, approximately 290 had a positive CMV serostatus and 350 to 450 had a negative one, while no CMV serostatus was recorded for the donor. Every donor gave a peripheral blood sample, and the peripheral blood mononuclear cells from that sample were used for TCR beta sequencing. Genomic DNA extraction from the blood cell samples was performed with the Qiagen DNeasy Blood Extraction Kit. Regarding this clone: The antigen it binds to is not known. Per-nucleotide qualities are absent, and no much larger clonotype sits a single base away.

Libraries were prepared through the immunoSEQ multiplex PCR assay. For the multiplex PCR, a mixture combining 60 forward primers for TCR Vbeta segments and 13 reverse primers for TCR Jbeta segments was used. Amplification of the CDR3 region of rearranged TCR beta genes was performed with a multiplex PCR assay on genomic DNA. The Illumina HiSeq System was used to sequence the amplified TCR beta libraries as 87-base-pair reads. The original pipeline was this. A later analysis tallied 75 million to 85 million unique TCR beta chains across the 666 repertoires, and some 10 million of those chains were shared by two or more donors. To remove PCR and sequencing errors, raw reads were error-corrected and collapsed into unique sequences using a nearest-neighbor algorithm that merged closely related sequences. V, D and J gene segments were assigned by aligning CDR3 sequences to IMGT reference sequences. For a sequence to be retained, a match of at least six nucleotides was required to both a V gene segment and a J gene segment. A rearrangement was called productive if the CDR3 had no stop codons and remained in frame with V and J, and every other rearrangement was called non-productive. CDR3 was defined according to IMGT convention as the region running from the second conserved V-encoded cysteine to the conserved J-encoded phenylalanine. The earlier analysis of about 590 of the donors excluded sequences that lacked an unambiguous match to a single V gene segment. In an earlier analysis of around 590 of the donors, a V segment was called functional when productive rearrangements were above 56.7%, and segregating when the standard deviation between donors exceeded 5%. To diagnose cytomegalovirus status from the catalog of TCR beta chain sequences, a statistical classification framework was built. In a later analysis, TCR nucleotide sequences were compared against IMGT/GENE-DB human TR gene sequences so that V and J genes could be assigned. A later analysis assigned CDR3 sequences and most-parsimonious VDJ recombination scenarios with the TCRdist pipeline. A later analysis defined each TCR beta chain by its CDR3 amino acid sequence plus V-gene family, and excluded reads lacking a unique V-gene family. A later analysis removed nearly 600 highly shared, low-generation-probability nucleotide sequences to deal with suspected cross-contamination and a sequencing artifact. In a later analysis, a clonal expansion index for each public chain was calculated from normalized within-repertoire ranks of inferred template counts. Generation probabilities in a later analysis came from a VDJ recombination model fitted to out-of-frame rearrangements, and those results were checked against IGoR. In a later analysis, hypergeometric tests were used to score TCR-TCR, TCR-HLA and TCR-CMV co-occurrence, with a repertoire-size bias correction applied to TCR pairs. To estimate false discovery rates, a later analysis permuted the HLA or CMV assignments 20 times. In a later analysis, co-occurring TCRs were grouped using DBSCAN, with TCRdist sequence similarity added in when clustering inside HLA-allele-positive subsets. Repertoires with fewer than 30,000 or more than 120,000 public chains, plus five repertoires with anomalous nucleotide sharing, were excluded from co-occurrence clustering. Entries here come from immuneACCESS through TCRdb and include only in-frame sequences with V and J called. Some clones fail to appear in such tables; in the studies checked, an unresolved V gene covers under half of the shortfall, and the cause of the remainder is unknown. V, J and clone size were drawn from that table, and D and trimming were deduced from the DNA. This sample has around 40,000 clones in its table, and 50% to 75% of those were observed once. The top ten hold 8.7% of the sample.

CDR1 is given as KGHSH and CDR2 as LQKENI, both from the germline V gene. V drops 0 bases and J drops 6 bases, leaving 15 bases in between. The CDR3 goes from the cysteine to the phenylalanine over 15 residues. The retained sequence is limited to the CDR3, 45 bases, with the frame set at the first base. General findings and caveats noted by the study authors: HLA typing was unavailable for some donors at each locus, so association tests used only the typed subset. A group of highly shared sequence variants was considered likely to be a technical artifact of the sequencing pipeline. When HLA alleles, especially DR and DQ, strongly co-occurred, attributing TCR associations to individual alleles was difficult. A later analysis found that most CMV-associated TCR beta chains appeared HLA-restricted, with HLA associations seemingly driven largely by CMV exposure. Presence/absence analyses assumed roughly uniform sequencing depth across donors, an assumption that may not hold. In an earlier analysis of 450 to 750 of the donors, most TCR beta V segments appeared in productive rearrangements about 90% or about 30% of the time, broadly matching IMGT annotations. According to a later analysis, parvovirus B19, influenza, CMV and Epstein-Barr virus appeared linked to several top co-occurrence clusters. About 17 rarely observed V segments, including chromosome 9 orphons, were excluded from the earlier analysis of some 590 of the donors because counts were too low. In a later analysis, 16,951 TCR beta sequences were associated with specific HLA alleles at a false discovery rate of 0.05. Immune exposure information for the cohort was limited to CMV serostatus. The classifier was reported to diagnose cytomegalovirus status with high specificity and sensitivity in both the original cohort and the validation cohort. Most TCR sequences were seen in very few donors, while some public TCRs were found in many individuals. In vitro tests confirmed that a few of the cytomegalovirus-associated TCR beta chains recognize cytomegalovirus antigens. According to the authors, the approach could potentially be generalized to other disease states and immunological phenotypes. Compared with equally common non-associated chains, HLA-associated TCR beta chains in a later analysis were more clonally expanded and had lower generation probabilities. Some IMGT-functional V segments, including TRBV6-2 and TRBV6-3, could not be distinguished by the 87-base-pair reads and were therefore excluded. A later genetic analysis reported fewer N-insertions in productive TCRs among donors in an Asian-associated ancestry cluster than the roughly 700-donor mean. Correlated functional status among segregating V segments might be attributable to linkage disequilibrium, but an unknown experimental factor could not be ruled out. An association between a missense DCLRE1C variant and V-gene and J-gene trimming of TCR beta chains was found in a later genetic analysis and replicated in an independent cohort. A later analysis found that TCR association rates varied across HLA loci, with DRB1 alleles showing the most associated TCRs and HLA-C alleles the fewest. This cohort had only TCR beta chains sequenced, and the lack of alpha or paired-chain data limited which features could be detected. A further reported finding was that TCR beta sequences accurately predicted the HLA-A and HLA-B alleles for most subjects in the first cohort. The study listed 150 to 200 TCR beta chains as associated with cytomegalovirus.

The clonotype was recovered from a human donor in good health. The V and J genes are TRBV18 and TRBJ2-7, with TRBD2 perhaps the D gene, on 5 matching bases. Material: PBMCs. The CDR3 region: CASSPPGVLKSEQYF. The nucleotide sequence is TGTGCCAGCTCACCACCGGGAGTACTAAAATCCGAGCAGTACTTC.